One sample yielded the 20 T cell receptor beta chains listed below, sequenced in a study of PD-L1 blockade in urothelial cancer. This sample's time point: peripheral blood 6 weeks after treatment start. Method: immunoSEQ multiplex PCR; TCRdb's copy keeps in-frame clones and lacks some. The sample lists some 120,000 clones, roughly 90% occurring once. The sample was PBMCs, taken around atezolizumab (anti-PD-L1) treatment. These receptors were taken from a man aged 55 to 70 with urothelial cancer.

V and J are TRBV18 and TRBJ2-7; 9 nucleotides match TRBD2. With 3 bases clipped from V and 3 bases from J, the junction kept 6 bases outside the gene matches. This CDR3 has 15 amino acids. Germline CDR1 and CDR2: KGHSH and LQKENI. The CDR3 region has the DNA TGTGCCAGCTCACCGTCCCCTAGCGGGGACTACGAGCAGTACTTC. Translating gives CASSPSPSGDYEQYF.

The genes are TRBV5-4 and TRBJ2-5; 13 nucleotides match TRBD2. The CDR3 consists of 15 residues. Germline V gives CDR1 SGHNT, CDR2 YYREEE (reference sequence). V lost 4 bases, J lost 5 bases, and 5 bases stayed unmatched. This CDR3 is CASSALLAGGETQYF. The DNA for the CDR3 is TGTGCCAGCAGCGCCCTACTAGCGGGGGGGGAGACCCAGTACTTC. Full variable domain (remainder filled in from reference TRBV5-4 and TRBJ2-5): ETGVTQSPTHLIKTRGQQVTLRCSSQSGHNTVSWYQQALGQGPQFIFQYYREEENGRGNFPPRFSGLQFPNYSSELNVNALELDDSALYLCASSALLAGGETQYFGPGTRLLVL.

This clone showed up just a few times. The chain couples TRBV19 to TRBJ1-1; 8 bases are a match to TRBD1. The germline CDR1 and CDR2 sequences are LNHDA and SQIVND (reference sequence). This CDR3 has 14 amino acids. V lost 8 bases, J lost 4 bases, and 9 bases stayed unmatched. The CDR3 region has the DNA TGTGCCAGTGTGGACAGGGCGGGATCCACTGAAGCTTTCTTT. Protein product: CASVDRAGSTEAFF. Based on the CDR3 plus reference TRBV19 and TRBJ1-1, the full variable domain is DGGITQSPKYLFRKEGQNVTLSCEQNLNHDAMYWYRQDPGQGLRLIYYSQIVNDFQKGDIAEGYSVSREKKESFPLTVTSAQKNPTAFYLCASVDRAGSTEAFFGQGTRLTVV.

CDR3 sequence reads: CASAPGHTPSYEQYF. In nucleotides, the CDR3 is TGTGCCAGCGCGCCGGGACACACACCCTCGTACGAGCAGTACTTC. V usage is TRBV19 and J usage is TRBJ2-7; possibly TRBD1 for D (6 bases). Trimming removed 9 bases at V and 4 bases at J, with 22 bases between. The germline V gene has CDR1 LNHDA and CDR2 SQIVND (reference sequence). CDR3 size: 15 residues.

The CDR3 DNA follows: TGTGCCAGCAGCACAACGATTATAGGACAAAGTCGGGCCAACGTCCTGACTTTC. Translating it yields CASSTTIIGQSRANVLTF. The chain is built from TRBV12-1 and TRBJ2-6; the table's D call of TRBD1 was not tested on the DNA. TRBV12-1 is an annotated pseudogene. The CDR3 has 18 amino acids.

J is TRBJ1-2 and V is TRBV5-1; perhaps TRBD1 as D (5 bases). Looked up from germline, CDR1 is SGHRS and CDR2 is YFSETQ. Between the trimmed V and J ends, which lost 4 bases and 4 bases, there was a span of 14 bases. The CDR3 extends over 14 amino acids. CDR3 DNA: TGCGCCAGCAGCCTTGCCGACAGCAGCTATGGCTACACCTTC. Protein: CASSLADSSYGYTF.

This rearrangement joins TRBV19 to TRBJ2-1; 12 bases align to TRBD2. The CDR3 consists of 18 residues. The V and J ends lost 1 base and 6 bases, in that order; junction bases with no gene match: 10. Per the germline V gene, CDR1 is LNHDA and CDR2 is SQIVND (reference sequence). The DNA for the CDR3 is TGTGCCAGTAGTATAGTTTCCGGGGGACTAGCGGGCGGCAATGAGCAGTTCTTC. Amino acid sequence: CASSIVSGGLAGGNEQFF.

This clone was found a few times. This chain connects TRBV18 to TRBJ2-7; D is unresolved. The germline V gene has CDR1 KGHSH and CDR2 LQKENI. Trimming took 5 bases from V and 3 from J, leaving 5 bases between them. CDR3 length: 11 residues. CDR3 DNA sequence: TGTGCCAGCTCAGAGCTCTACGAGCAGTACTTC. Translation: CASSELYEQYF.

This clone was counted a few times. This rearrangement joins TRBV6-5 to TRBJ2-3; tentative D call: TRBD2 (7 bases). The CDR3 has 15 amino acids. Germline CDR1 and CDR2: MNHEY and SVGAGI. With 6 bases removed from V and 2 bases from J, the gap between germline ends came to 15 bases. CDR3 DNA: TGTGCCAGCAGATACCCCGGGGGGCTCACAGATACGCAGTATTTT. Encoded protein: CASRYPGGLTDTQYF.

The V and J genes are TRBV30 and TRBJ2-1, with 7 bases aligning to TRBD2. This CDR3 comprises 15 residues. V lost 5 bases to trimming and J lost 4 bases; unmatched junction nucleotides: 11. The germline V gene encodes CDR1 GTSNPN and CDR2 SVGIG (reference sequence). The CDR3 region is CAWGLGGPAYNEQFF. The CDR3 DNA is TGTGCCTGGGGATTGGGAGGGCCGGCATACAATGAGCAGTTCTTC. Filled out from reference TRBV30 and TRBJ2-1, the complete variable domain reads SQTIHQWPATLVQPVGSPLSLECTVEGTSNPNLYWYRQAAGRGLQLLFYSVGIGQISSEVPQNLSASRPQDRQFILSSKKLLLSDSGFYLCAWGLGGPAYNEQFFGPGTRLTVL.

The chain joins TRBV6-5 to TRBJ2-7; D unclear. Trimming shortened V by 2 bases and J by 3 bases, and 2 bases separated the two germline ends. Germline-derived CDR1 and CDR2 are MNHEY and SVGAGI. This CDR3 has 11 residues. The chain's CDR3 is CASSYRYEQYF. Here the CDR3 DNA reads TGTGCCAGCAGTTACCGCTACGAGCAGTACTTC.

This chain connects TRBV6-5 to TRBJ2-7; D is undetermined. The CDR3 covers 12 residues. The V gene's germline CDR1 is MNHEY and CDR2 SVGAGI. Trimming took 7 bases from V and 3 from J, leaving 10 bases between them. CDR3 coding DNA: TGTGCCAGCAATAGACAAGGCTACGAGCAGTACTTC. Protein: CASNRQGYEQYF.

The chain couples TRBV5-1 to TRBJ2-1, with TRBD2 identical over 13 bases. With V trimmed by 4 bases and J by 4 bases, 5 bases remained unmatched. Germline CDR1 reads SGHRS; CDR2 reads YFSETQ. CDR3 length: 16 amino acids. The CDR3 protein is CASSPPGLAGYNEQFF. As DNA, the CDR3 is TGCGCCAGCAGCCCCCCGGGACTAGCGGGATACAATGAGCAGTTCTTC.

This clone turned up a few times. This chain connects TRBV18 to TRBJ1-4, with D possibly being TRBD1 (6 bases). Trimming removed 3 bases at V and 8 bases at J, with 7 bases between. Per the germline V gene, CDR1 is KGHSH and CDR2 is LQKENI. The CDR3 has 12 amino acids. The CDR3 loop reads CASSPQGEKLFF. The CDR3, as DNA: TGTGCCAGCTCACCGCAGGGGGAAAAACTGTTTTTT.

The chain couples TRBV9 to TRBJ2-5, with 9 bases identical to TRBD2. Looked up from germline, CDR1 is SGDLS and CDR2 is YYNGEE. V shed 3 bases, J shed 5 bases, and the junction held 17 bases outside the gene matches. The CDR3 covers 18 residues. This CDR3 is CASSAPRGRRGGPETQYF. CDR3 in DNA: TGTGCCAGCAGCGCACCCAGAGGTCGGCGGGGGGGCCCGGAGACCCAGTACTTC.

The chain employs TRBV27 and TRBJ2-1; D unclear. The V gene's germline CDR1 is MNHEY and CDR2 SMNVEV (reference sequence). Trimming removed 11 bases from V and 0 bases from J, with 8 bases in between. The CDR3 has 12 amino acids. This CDR3 is CAGGHSYNEQFF. In DNA form, the CDR3 reads TGTGCCGGTGGGCACTCCTACAATGAGCAGTTCTTC.

The chain carries TRBV28 and TRBJ2-2; maybe TRBD2 (5 bases). The CDR3 has 11 amino acids. In germline, CDR1 is MDHEN, CDR2 SYDVKM. Trimming took off 10 bases at V and 7 bases at J, with 10 bases between the two ends. The DNA for the CDR3 is TGTGCCACGAGGGAGATCGGGGAGCTGTTTTTT. Translated: CATREIGELFF.

The rearrangement links TRBV7-2 to TRBJ1-5; 7 bases fit TRBD1. Germline CDR1 SGHTA, CDR2 FQGNSA. The CDR3 loop spans 17 amino acids. V dropped 1 base and J dropped 6; count of bases not matched to a gene: 12. The chain's CDR3 is CASSLGLRPGGAQPQHF. The CDR3 DNA follows: TGTGCCAGCAGCTTAGGGCTCAGGCCAGGGGGTGCTCAGCCCCAGCATTTT.

This clone was detected once. V and J are TRBV27 and TRBJ1-2, with 8 bases identical to TRBD1. Trimming removed 4 bases from V and 6 bases from J; junction bases left unmatched: 7. CDR3 length equals 14 residues. Germline assignment: CDR1 MNHEY and CDR2 SMNVEV (reference sequence). Here the CDR3 reads CASSSETGVNGYTF. CDR3 sequence (DNA): TGTGCCAGCAGTTCGGAGACAGGGGTAAATGGCTACACCTTC.

The V gene is TRBV11-1, the J gene TRBJ2-1, with 13 bases that match TRBD2. Germline V CDR1 and CDR2: SGHAT, FQDESV (reference sequence). Unmatched junction bases numbered 9, after V lost 2 bases and J lost 8 bases. The length of the CDR3 is 17 residues. The CDR3 protein is CASSLRVGLAGWDEQFF. The CDR3 DNA reads as TGTGCCAGCAGCTTACGGGTGGGACTAGCGGGGTGGGATGAGCAGTTCTTC.